What follows are 32 T cell receptor beta chains derived from one specimen sequenced in a study of human T cells and chemical hapten exposure (dated by TCRdb to the early 2020s). The time point tag for this specimen amounts to: patch test 3, about 24 weeks after DPC sensitization. The treatment or condition label of this sample denotes: therapeutic diphenylcyclopropenone sensitization with weekly scalp DPC. Preparation of the library involved RACE. Sequencing instrument: NextSeq 500. In TCRdb, the public reads were trimmed at Q25 with fastp and aligned with MiXCR, with productive beta chains retained. One record per CDR3 amino acid sequence lists the most common genes and DNA. Across this sample there are 150,000 to 200,000 distinct CDR3 sequences, with roughly 26% seen only once. The top ten clonotypes cover around 2.3% of the sample. The sequences come from whole blood, collected in connection with sensitization to the hapten diphenylcyclopropenone (DPC). The origin of the receptors is a woman aged 18 to 35 with alopecia areata. Some clones in this sample may be carry-over from other donors' samples.

The chain employs TRBV12-3 or TRBV12-4 and TRBJ2-2; D gene ambiguous. This CDR3 region has 15 residues. Trimming took 5 bases from V and 1 from J, leaving 11 bases between them. CDR3 bases: TGTGCCAGCAGTATATTAGGTGGGAACACCGGGGAGCTGTTTTTT. It codes for CASSILGGNTGELFF.

The sample holds many counts of this clonotype. The chain is built from TRBV2 and TRBJ1-1; D is perhaps TRBD1 (5 bases). CDR3 size: 16 residues. The ends were cut back, 3 bases at V and 3 bases at J, with 17 bases in the middle. CDR1 and CDR2 (germline): SNHLY, FYNNEI. Here the CDR3 DNA reads TGTGCCAGCAGTGACCTAGAGAACACAGGAGACACTGAAGCTTTCTTT. Residues: CASSDLENTGDTEAFF.

This clonotype was counted a few times. One end of the junction fails to match germline, which may point to a read error. V and J are TRBV4-3 and TRBJ2-3, with 7 bases that match TRBD2. From germline, CDR1 is LGHNA and CDR2 YSLEER. The CDR3 is 18 amino acids. The chain's CDR3 is CASSQDRGEGISTDTQYF. The CDR3 DNA follows: TGTGCCAGCAGCCAAGATCGGGGGGAGGGGATTAGCACAGATACGCAGTATTTT.

DNA for the CDR3: TGCAGCGTCCGAGTTTGGGACACGAACACCGGGGAGCTGTTTTTT. Its translation: CSVRVWDTNTGELFF. The chain recombines TRBV29-1 with TRBJ2-2, with D possibly TRBD1 on 6 matching bases. The V gene's germline CDR1 is SQVTM and CDR2 ANQGSEA. The V end was cut by 6 bases, the J end by 0 bases, with 14 bases between. The CDR3 is 15 amino acids.

The chain is built from TRBV4-1 and TRBJ2-7; D is unclear. The germline gives CDR1 MGHRA, CDR2 YSYEKL. This CDR3 has 14 amino acids. Trimming left V 3 bases short and J 0 bases short, with 9 bases between. This CDR3 reads CASSHVTVSYEQYF. DNA of the CDR3: TGCGCCAGCAGCCATGTGACGGTCTCCTACGAGCAGTACTTC.

The V gene is TRBV6-2 or TRBV6-3, the J gene TRBJ2-4; D call uncertain. CDR1 MNHEY and CDR2 SVGEGT come from the germline V gene. With 5 bases removed from V and 2 bases from J, the gap between germline ends came to 10 bases. The CDR3 length is 14 residues. The CDR3 protein is CASSKSGTKNIQYF. Written as DNA, the CDR3 is TGTGCCAGCAGTAAAAGTGGGACCAAAAACATTCAGTACTTC.

This clonotype was counted many times. V is TRBV9 and J is TRBJ2-7; maybe TRBD1 (6 bases). Germline CDR1 is SGDLS and CDR2 is YYNGEE. CDR3 length: 13 amino acids. The V gene lost 5 bases and the J gene lost 2 bases, with 11 bases spanning the gap. The CDR3 DNA is TGTGCCAGCAGGCAAAAGGGGGCCTACGAGCAGTACTTC. Its protein product is CASRQKGAYEQYF.

This clonotype was observed a few times. The rearrangement joins TRBV3-1 to TRBJ2-5, with D perhaps TRBD2 (6 bases). V was clipped by 10 bases and J by 2 bases, with 17 bases between them. Germline CDR1 and CDR2: LGHDT and YNNKEL (reference sequence). The CDR3 sequence is 14 residues long. The CDR3 here is CATQRAALQETQYF. In nucleotides, the CDR3 is TGTGCCACCCAGCGGGCAGCACTACAAGAGACCCAGTACTTC.

This clonotype was observed once. The rearrangement links TRBV20-1 to TRBJ2-5, with 9 bases fitting TRBD2. Germline CDR1 DFQATT, CDR2 SNEGSKA (reference sequence). Trimming cost V 3 bases and J 3 bases; bases outside gene matches: 5. This CDR3 has 14 residues. The CDR3 DNA is TGCAGTGCTAGTCTCCTAGCGGGGAAAGAGACCCAGTACTTC. Protein product: CSASLLAGKETQYF.

V usage is TRBV5-1 and J usage is TRBJ2-1; D gene unclear. V was clipped by 0 bases and J by 9 bases, with 13 bases between them. In germline, CDR1 is SGHRS, CDR2 YFSETQ. The CDR3 runs 14 residues. The CDR3 protein is CASSLAGGEVEQFF. Here the CDR3 DNA reads TGCGCCAGCAGCTTGGCAGGTGGAGAAGTTGAGCAGTTCTTC.

V usage is TRBV20-1 and J usage is TRBJ2-1; D gene unclear. Germline-derived CDR1 and CDR2 are DFQATT and SNEGSKA (reference sequence). There are 16 residues in the CDR3. V gave up 0 bases and J gave up 0 bases, with 12 bases separating them. The CDR3 here is CSARDWAHFSYNEQFF. The CDR3 coding sequence is TGCAGTGCTAGAGATTGGGCGCACTTCTCCTACAATGAGCAGTTCTTC.

The V gene is TRBV3-1, the J gene TRBJ2-7; 9 positions agree with TRBD2. This CDR3 has 16 amino acids. The germline CDR1 and CDR2 sequences are LGHDT and YNNKEL (reference sequence). With V trimmed by 0 bases and J by 2 bases, 5 bases remained unmatched. The CDR3 sequence is CASSQDVAGDPYEQYF. The CDR3 coding sequence is TGTGCCAGCAGCCAAGATGTAGCGGGAGACCCCTACGAGCAGTACTTC.

This clonotype was seen a few times. The chain recombines TRBV29-1 with TRBJ2-3; D tentatively reads TRBD1 or TRBD2 (5 bases each). This CDR3 region has 15 residues. The V gene's germline CDR1 is SQVTM and CDR2 ANQGSEA. V gave up 3 bases and J gave up 11 bases, with 24 bases separating them. CDR3 sequence (DNA): TGCAGCGTTGACGTTCCGGGGCGGCGGGTGTCCGAGCAGTATTTT. Protein sequence: CSVDVPGRRVSEQYF.

There are many counts of this clonotype. The chain couples TRBV6-2 or TRBV6-3 to TRBJ2-7; the match to TRBD2 covers 9 bases. The CDR3 has 17 amino acids. The V segment lost 2 bases and the J segment 3 bases; nucleotides outside the gene matches: 11. CDR1 MNHEY and CDR2 SVGEGT come from the germline V gene. CDR3 residues: CASSYLTSGTSSYEQYF. The CDR3 DNA reads TGTGCCAGCAGTTACCTTACCTCCGGGACTAGCAGCTACGAGCAGTACTTC.

CDR3 protein: CASRLTWTGTNTEAFF. The CDR3 bases are TGTGCCAGCAGGCTTACCTGGACAGGGACGAACACTGAAGCTTTCTTT. The genes are TRBV2 and TRBJ1-1, with 8 bases matching TRBD1. CDR3 size: 16 residues. The germline gives CDR1 SNHLY, CDR2 FYNNEI. Trimming took 6 bases from V and 1 from J; bases not matched to a gene: 10.

The genes are TRBV5-4 and TRBJ2-5; D is perhaps TRBD1 or TRBD2 (5 bases each). Germline V lookup: CDR1 SGHNT, CDR2 YYREEE (reference sequence). This CDR3 has 15 residues. Trimming removed 3 bases from V and 1 base from J, with 13 bases in between. The CDR3 region is CASSSIGGSQETQYF. DNA of the CDR3: TGTGCCAGCAGCTCAATTGGGGGATCCCAAGAGACCCAGTACTTC.

This clonotype was found a few times. The V call is TRBV29-1, the J call TRBJ2-2, with D possibly TRBD1 on 5 matching bases. Between the trimmed V and J ends, which lost 5 bases and 1 base, there was a span of 11 bases. The CDR3 has 14 amino acids. Per the germline V gene, CDR1 is SQVTM and CDR2 is ANQGSEA. CDR3 region: CSVMPTGNTGELFF. The CDR3 DNA is TGCAGCGTTATGCCTACAGGGAACACCGGGGAGCTGTTTTTT.

The J gene is TRBJ2-7, the V gene TRBV12-3 or TRBV12-4; maybe TRBD2 (5 bases). The CDR3 contains 13 residues. V was clipped by 6 bases and J by 4 bases, with 13 bases between them. The CDR3 nucleotides read TGTGCCAGCAGCCTAAGGGAGTATTACGAGCAGTACTTC. Its protein product is CASSLREYYEQYF.

This sequence joins TRBV29-1 and TRBJ1-1; D is uncertain. V was clipped by 7 bases and J by 3 bases, with 12 bases between them. Per germline, CDR1 SQVTM and CDR2 ANQGSEA. The CDR3 runs to 12 residues. CDR3 sequence reads: CSARALDTEAFF. CDR3 DNA sequence: TGCAGCGCGAGGGCTCTGGACACTGAAGCTTTCTTT.

The gene calls are TRBV11-2 and TRBJ2-5, with 7 bases identical to TRBD1. Germline V CDR1 and CDR2: SGHAT, FQNNGV. With V trimmed by 6 bases and J by 3 bases, 10 bases remained unmatched. The CDR3 is 15 amino acids. In DNA, the CDR3 is TGTGCCAGCAGTAATGAACAGGGGCGGGAAGAGACCCAGTACTTC. Translated, it gives CASSNEQGREETQYF.

This clonotype was counted between two and nine times. The chain has TRBV7-2 and TRBJ2-1, with TRBD2 as a possible D gene (6 bases). V lost 5 bases and J lost 1, with 12 bases in between. The CDR3 sequence is 15 residues long. Germline CDR1 is SGHTA and CDR2 is FQGNSA. For the CDR3, the DNA is TGTGCCAGCAGCCACTCTAGCGTGTCCTACAATGAGCAGTTCTTC. Amino acid sequence: CASSHSSVSYNEQFF.

The chain has TRBV29-1 and TRBJ2-7, with 7 nucleotides matching TRBD1. Germline trimming cut 6 bases from V and 2 bases from J; bases unmatched to any gene: 7. Germline V lookup: CDR1 SQVTM, CDR2 ANQGSEA. This CDR3 has 13 amino acids. CDR3 DNA sequence: TGCAGCGTCGTTTCGGGACAGACCTACGAGCAGTACTTC. Translated, it gives CSVVSGQTYEQYF.

The rearrangement links TRBV7-2 to TRBJ2-3; D unresolved. The V and J ends lost 6 bases and 2 bases respectively, with 9 bases between them. Germline CDR1 and CDR2: SGHTA and FQGNSA. CDR3 length: 13 amino acids. The CDR3 DNA reads as TGTGCCAGCAGGCCCAGAACCACAGATACGCAGTATTTT. Amino acids: CASRPRTTDTQYF.

The chain uses TRBV4-1 and TRBJ1-2, with D perhaps matching TRBD1 (5 bases). This CDR3 has 14 amino acids. Trimming cost V 4 bases and J 8 bases, with 17 bases left between them. The V gene's germline CDR1 is MGHRA and CDR2 YSYEKL. CDR3 amino acids: CASSPPRQGGGYTF. CDR3 coding DNA: TGCGCCAGCAGCCCTCCTCGGCAGGGCGGAGGCTACACCTTC.

J is TRBJ1-5 and V is TRBV2, with D maybe TRBD1 (6 bases). Trimming removed 6 bases at V and 1 base at J, with 10 bases between. The CDR3 loop spans 14 amino acids. Germline values: CDR1 SNHLY, CDR2 FYNNEI. The CDR3 DNA reads TGTGCCAGCAGCAAGGGGGTAAGCAATCAGCCCCAGCATTTT. Amino acid sequence: CASSKGVSNQPQHF.

This sequence joins TRBV9 and TRBJ1-2; TRBD1 matches at 9 bases. CDR1 is SGDLS, CDR2 YYNGEE, per germline. The CDR3 runs to 13 residues. J gave up 10 bases and V 7 bases, and 11 bases lay outside the gene matches. CDR3 bases: TGTGCCAGCGGAGGACAGGGGATCTCTGACTACACCTTC. Translating it yields CASGGQGISDYTF.

This clonotype has a handful of counts. The J gene is TRBJ1-1, the V gene TRBV5-4, with unresolved D. Germline values: CDR1 SGHNT, CDR2 YYREEE (reference sequence). The CDR3 has 12 amino acids. The germline V and J ends were trimmed by 3 bases and 7 bases, with 10 bases remaining between them. CDR3 amino acids: CASSSAGNEAFF. Here the CDR3 DNA reads TGTGCCAGCAGCTCCGCTGGGAATGAAGCTTTCTTT.

This chain uses TRBV4-2 with TRBJ1-2, with TRBD1 as a possible D gene (5 bases). CDR3 length equals 15 residues. V shed 1 base and J shed 1 base, with 10 bases lying between them. Germline values: CDR1 LGHNA, CDR2 YNFKEQ. The CDR3 nucleotides are TGTGCCAGCAGCCAAGTTCACAGGTTTAACTATGGCTACACCTTC. The encoded protein is CASSQVHRFNYGYTF.

The genes are TRBV7-2 and TRBJ2-7, with D unclear. The germline CDR1 and CDR2 sequences are SGHTA and FQGNSA. The CDR3 totals 14 residues. V lost 1 base and J 2 bases, leaving 9 bases between the germline ends. In nucleotides, the CDR3 is TGTGCCAGCAGCTTAGAGTCTAGAGCCTACGAGCAGTACTTC. It is translated as CASSLESRAYEQYF.

This chain links TRBV18 with TRBJ2-1, with 9 bases identical to TRBD2. CDR3 length: 16 residues. Germline values: CDR1 KGHSH, CDR2 LQKENI. J lost 2 bases, V lost 3 bases, and 5 bases had no gene match. The CDR3 loop reads CASSPLAGDAYNEQFF. The CDR3 region has the DNA TGTGCCAGCTCACCTTTAGCGGGGGATGCCTACAATGAGCAGTTCTTC.

This clonotype came up a few times. This rearrangement joins TRBV19 to TRBJ2-3; D uncertain. Deletions cut 7 bases from V and 5 bases from J, with 19 bases between. The CDR3 is 15 residues long. From germline, CDR1 is LNHDA and CDR2 SQIVND (reference sequence). CDR3: CASTARLPAEDTQYF. The DNA for the CDR3 is TGTGCCAGTACGGCCAGGCTACCCGCGGAAGATACGCAGTATTTT. The full variable domain, in which reference TRBV19 and TRBJ2-3 provide the parts outside the CDR3, is DGGITQSPKYLFRKEGQNVTLSCEQNLNHDAMYWYRQDPGQGLRLIYYSQIVNDFQKGDIAEGYSVSREKKESFPLTVTSAQKNPTAFYLCASTARLPAEDTQYFGPGTRLTVL.

The CDR3 loop reads CAISDEGLAKNIQYF. The CDR3 DNA reads TGTGCCATCAGTGACGAGGGACTAGCCAAAAACATTCAGTACTTC. This sequence joins TRBV10-3 and TRBJ2-4; D perhaps matches TRBD2 (6 bases). Germline V gene sequence: CDR1 ENHRY, CDR2 SYGVKD. The length of the CDR3 is 15 residues. The ends were cut back, 3 bases at V and 0 bases at J, with 9 bases in the middle.